These 3 T cell receptor beta chains came from one sample sequenced in a study of blood T cell repertoires in COVID-19. Assay: immunoSEQ multiplex PCR; the TCRdb copy retains only in-frame clones and omits some. The data show about 130,000 clones, around four fifths seen once. The specimen was peripheral blood. The source of these receptors is a man aged 35 to 55 with active or convalescent COVID-19.

The chain carries TRBV6-2 or TRBV6-3 and TRBJ2-7; 11 bases line up with TRBD2. CDR1 is MNHEY, CDR2 SVGEGT, per germline. The J segment lost 3 bases and the V segment lost 2 bases, leaving 12 bases of the junction unmatched. The CDR3 sequence is 18 residues long. CDR3 in DNA: TGTGCCAGCAGTTACCCCCGCTCTAGCGGGGGGAACTTCTACGAGCAGTACTTC. Translated: CASSYPRSSGGNFYEQYF.

This clone showed up just a few times. This chain uses TRBV7-2 with TRBJ2-3; perhaps TRBD2 as D (6 bases). Trimming left V 7 bases short and J 6 bases short, with 20 bases between. CDR3 length: 15 residues. CDR1 is SGHTA and CDR2 is FQGNSA in the germline V gene. The CDR3 sequence is CASNSRAEGLDTQYF. In nucleotides, the CDR3 is TGTGCCAGCAATTCCAGAGCGGAGGGGCTGGATACGCAGTATTTT.

The V gene is TRBV12-3 or TRBV12-4, the J gene TRBJ1-1; D unresolved. The CDR3 contains 13 residues. Deletions cut 6 bases from V and 1 base from J, with 9 bases between. The CDR3: CASSLQRNTEAFF. Here the CDR3 DNA reads TGTGCCAGCAGCCTACAGAGGAACACTGAAGCTTTCTTT.